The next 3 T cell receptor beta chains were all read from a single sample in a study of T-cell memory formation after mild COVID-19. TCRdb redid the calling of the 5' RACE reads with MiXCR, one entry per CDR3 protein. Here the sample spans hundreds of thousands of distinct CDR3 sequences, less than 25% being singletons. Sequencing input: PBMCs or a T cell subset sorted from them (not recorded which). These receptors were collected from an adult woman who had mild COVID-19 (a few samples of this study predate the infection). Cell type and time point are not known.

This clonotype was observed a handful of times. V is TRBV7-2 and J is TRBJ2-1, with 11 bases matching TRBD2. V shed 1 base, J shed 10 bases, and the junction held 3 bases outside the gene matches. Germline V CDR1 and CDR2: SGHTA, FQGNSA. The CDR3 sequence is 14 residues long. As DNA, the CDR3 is TGTGCCAGCAGCTTAGTAGCGGGAGGGCTCGAGCAGTTCTTC. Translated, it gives CASSLVAGGLEQFF.

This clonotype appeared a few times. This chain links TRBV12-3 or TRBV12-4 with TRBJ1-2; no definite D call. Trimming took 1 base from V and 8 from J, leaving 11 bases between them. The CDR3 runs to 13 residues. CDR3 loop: CASSLGGQLGYTF. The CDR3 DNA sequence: TGTGCCAGCAGTTTAGGAGGGCAGCTCGGCTACACCTTC.

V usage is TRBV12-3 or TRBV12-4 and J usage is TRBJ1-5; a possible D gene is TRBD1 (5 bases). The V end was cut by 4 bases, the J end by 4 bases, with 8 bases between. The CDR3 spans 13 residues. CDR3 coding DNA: TGTGCCAGCAGTTGGACAATGAATCAGCCCCAGCATTTT. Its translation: CASSWTMNQPQHF.